This T cell receptor (beta chain) stems from a study of T cell responses to AZD1222 COVID-19 vaccine. Notes on the study in general: Unmutated regions of variants are reportedly targeted by nearly half of spike-specific TCRs.

As concerns this clone: What it binds is unknown.

The protocol was immunoSEQ multiplex PCR, while the TCRdb copy is restricted to in-frame clones and leaves out a portion. The sample has around 160,000 clones; around 91% are singletons. Sequenced here: peripheral blood, sampled on day 0 of AZD1222 vaccination. This clonotype originated in an adult in good health.

CDR3 in DNA: TGCAGTGCTAGTAGCGGAGGGCTTTACAATGAGCAGTTCTTC. This translates into CSASSGGLYNEQFF. V gene TRBV20-1 combines with J gene TRBJ2-1; D is perhaps TRBD2 (6 bases). V dropped 3 bases and J dropped 4 bases, with 13 bases sitting between them. CDR3 length equals 14 residues. CDR1 and CDR2 (germline): DFQATT, SNEGSKA (reference sequence).